This TCR beta chain was captured in a study of CD8 T cells in ankylosing spondylitis. Overall study results and limits: Blood of patients with ankylosing spondylitis appeared to be characterized by a TCR beta motif of about eight highly homologous variants. Disease-associated clones were CD8+ and fairly uncommon in peripheral blood. Matched ankylosing spondylitis synovial fluid reportedly contained a significantly enriched population of disease-linked clones.

This clonotype was counted only a few times. The antigen remains unidentified. With 5 bases clipped from V and 9 bases from J, the junction kept 7 bases outside the gene matches. CDR1 MNHEY and CDR2 SVGEGT come from the germline V gene. This CDR3 has 13 residues. With molecular barcodes, quantitative 5'-RACE was used to make the TCR beta libraries. TCRdb redid the calling of the 5' RACE reads with MiXCR, one entry per CDR3 protein. The sample includes some 130,000 distinct CDR3 sequences, about 7% of them seen just once. This rearrangement joins TRBV6-2 or TRBV6-3 to TRBJ2-1, with 7 bases lining up with TRBD2. This clonotype was obtained from a female donor with ankylosing spondylitis or in good health (not recorded which). Source material: blood, either unsorted or a sorted T cell fraction (not recorded which). Written as DNA, the CDR3 is TGTGCCAGCAGTATGGGCGGGGGAGGTGAGCAGTTCTTC. It codes for CASSMGGGGEQFF.